The source of this T cell receptor (beta chain) is a study of naive and memory T cell subsets. Specified treatment: skin biopsy from PPD injection site in Mantoux-positive individual. Unsorted total RNA, roughly 1 to 1,100 ng, was DNase treated before reverse transcription. The CDR3 length is 16 residues. Germline CDR1 reads LGHNA; CDR2 reads YSLEER. V shed 5 bases and J 1 base; nucleotides not matched to a gene: 8. Alpha and beta constant region primers primed reverse transcription for blood and skin samples. TCRdb re-derived calls from the UMI-ligation and nested PCR reads in MiXCR, one entry per CDR3 protein. The table has over 15,000 distinct CDR3 sequences, about a tenth seen once.

Sequencing used skin, obtained from a tuberculin skin test site. The TCR originated in an adult in good health. The chain joins TRBV4-3 to TRBJ2-3, with 8 bases lining up with TRBD2. DNA of the CDR3: TGCGCCAGCAGCTCTCGGGGGGGTTGGGGCACAGATACGCAGTATTTT. Residues: CASSSRGGWGTDTQYF.